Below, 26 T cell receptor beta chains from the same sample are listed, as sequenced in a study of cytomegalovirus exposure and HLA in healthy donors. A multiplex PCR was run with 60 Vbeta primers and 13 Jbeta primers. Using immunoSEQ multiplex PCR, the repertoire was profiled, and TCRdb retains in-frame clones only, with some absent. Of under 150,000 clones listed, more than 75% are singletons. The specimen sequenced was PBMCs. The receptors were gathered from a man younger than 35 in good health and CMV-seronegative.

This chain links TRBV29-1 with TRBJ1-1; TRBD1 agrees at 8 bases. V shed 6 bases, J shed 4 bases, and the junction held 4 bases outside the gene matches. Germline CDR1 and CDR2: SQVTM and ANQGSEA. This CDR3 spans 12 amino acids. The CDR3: CSVGQGGTEAFF. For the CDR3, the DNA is TGCAGCGTCGGACAGGGTGGCACTGAAGCTTTCTTT. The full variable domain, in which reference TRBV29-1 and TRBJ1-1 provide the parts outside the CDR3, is SAVISQKPSRDICQRGTSLTIQCQVDSQVTMMFWYRQQPGQSLTLIATANQGSEATYESGFVIDKFPISRPNLTFSTLTVSNMSPEDSSIYLCSVGQGGTEAFFGQGTRLTVV.

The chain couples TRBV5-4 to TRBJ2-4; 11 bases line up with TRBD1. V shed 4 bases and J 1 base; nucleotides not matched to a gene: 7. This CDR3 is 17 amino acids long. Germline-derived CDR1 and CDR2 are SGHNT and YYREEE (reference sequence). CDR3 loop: CASSPGQGERAKNIQYF. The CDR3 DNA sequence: TGTGCCAGCAGCCCGGGACAGGGGGAGAGGGCCAAAAACATTCAGTACTTC.

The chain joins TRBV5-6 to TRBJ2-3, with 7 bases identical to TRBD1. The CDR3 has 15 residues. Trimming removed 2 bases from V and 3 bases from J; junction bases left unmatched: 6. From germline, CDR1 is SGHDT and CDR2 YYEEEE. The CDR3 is CASSFGHRGTDTQYF. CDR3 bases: TGTGCCAGCAGCTTCGGTCACAGGGGAACAGATACGCAGTATTTT.

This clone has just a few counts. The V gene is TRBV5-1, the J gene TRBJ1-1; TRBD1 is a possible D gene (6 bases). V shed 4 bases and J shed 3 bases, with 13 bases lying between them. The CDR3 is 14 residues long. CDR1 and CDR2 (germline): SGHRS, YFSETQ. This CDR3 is CASSGGADYTEAFF. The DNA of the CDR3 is TGCGCCAGCAGCGGGGGGGCCGATTACACTGAAGCTTTCTTT.

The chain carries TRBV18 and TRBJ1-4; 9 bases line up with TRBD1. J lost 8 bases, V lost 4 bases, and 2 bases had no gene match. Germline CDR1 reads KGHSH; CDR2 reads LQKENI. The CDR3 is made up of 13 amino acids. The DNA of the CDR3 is TGTGCCAGCTCACGGGACAGGGTCGAAAAACTGTTTTTT. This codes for CASSRDRVEKLFF.

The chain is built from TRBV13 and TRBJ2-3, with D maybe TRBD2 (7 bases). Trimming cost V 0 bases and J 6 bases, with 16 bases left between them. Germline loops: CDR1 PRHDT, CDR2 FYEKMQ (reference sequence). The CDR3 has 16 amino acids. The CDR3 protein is CASSLGLVGGHDTQYF. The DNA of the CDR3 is TGTGCCAGCAGCTTAGGCCTAGTGGGGGGGCATGATACGCAGTATTTT.

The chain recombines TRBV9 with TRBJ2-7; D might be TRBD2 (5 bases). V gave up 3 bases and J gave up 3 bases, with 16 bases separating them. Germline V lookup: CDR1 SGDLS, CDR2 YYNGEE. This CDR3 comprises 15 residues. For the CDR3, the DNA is TGTGCCAGCAGCGAAGAGGGCAGAAATGACTACGAGCAGTACTTC. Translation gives CASSEEGRNDYEQYF.

CDR3 amino acids: CASSFLGGGETQYF. The DNA for the CDR3 is TGTGCCAGCAGCTTTTTAGGGGGCGGAGAGACCCAGTACTTC. The chain employs TRBV11-1 and TRBJ2-5; 7 bases line up with TRBD1. This CDR3 comprises 14 residues. Germline CDR1 reads SGHAT; CDR2 reads FQDESV (reference sequence). After removal of 3 bases from V and 4 bases from J, the junction contained 5 bases not matched to a gene.

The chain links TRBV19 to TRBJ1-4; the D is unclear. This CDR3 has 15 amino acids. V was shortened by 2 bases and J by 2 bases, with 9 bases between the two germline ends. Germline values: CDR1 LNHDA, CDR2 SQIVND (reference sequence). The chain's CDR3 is CASSIMGSTNEKLFF. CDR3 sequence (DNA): TGTGCCAGTAGTATAATGGGCAGTACTAATGAAAAACTGTTTTTT.

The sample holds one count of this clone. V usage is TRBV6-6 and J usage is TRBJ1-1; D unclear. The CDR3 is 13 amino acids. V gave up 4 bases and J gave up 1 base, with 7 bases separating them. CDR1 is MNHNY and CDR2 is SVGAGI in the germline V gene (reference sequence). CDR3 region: CASSLGGNTEAFF. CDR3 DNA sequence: TGTGCCAGCAGTTTAGGAGGGAACACTGAAGCTTTCTTT.

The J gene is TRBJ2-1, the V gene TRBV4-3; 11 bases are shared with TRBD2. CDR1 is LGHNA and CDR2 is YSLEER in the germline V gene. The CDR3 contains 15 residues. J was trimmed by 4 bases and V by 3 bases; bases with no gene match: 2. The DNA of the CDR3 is TGCGCCAGCAGCCATTTAGCGGGGGGGTACAATGAGCAGTTCTTC. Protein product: CASSHLAGGYNEQFF.

The CDR3 bases are TGTGCCAGCAGTTTAGCCTCGCTTGGACAGATCACCGGGGAGCTGTTTTTT. This encodes CASSLASLGQITGELFF. The V and J genes are TRBV27 and TRBJ2-2; D may be TRBD1 (6 bases). CDR3 length: 17 amino acids. The V end was cut by 2 bases, the J end by 4 bases, with 17 bases between. Germline V CDR1 and CDR2: MNHEY, SMNVEV (reference sequence).

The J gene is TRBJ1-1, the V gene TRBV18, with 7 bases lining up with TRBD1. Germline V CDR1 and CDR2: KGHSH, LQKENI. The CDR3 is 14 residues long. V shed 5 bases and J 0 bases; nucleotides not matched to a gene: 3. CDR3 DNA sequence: TGTGCCAGCTCATCGGACAGGTTGAACACTGAAGCTTTCTTT. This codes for CASSSDRLNTEAFF.

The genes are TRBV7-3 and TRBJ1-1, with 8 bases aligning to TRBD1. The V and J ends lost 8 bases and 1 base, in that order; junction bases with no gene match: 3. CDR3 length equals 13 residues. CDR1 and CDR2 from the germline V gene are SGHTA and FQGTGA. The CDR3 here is CASSGQANTEAFF. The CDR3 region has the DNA TGTGCCAGCTCGGGACAGGCGAACACTGAAGCTTTCTTT.

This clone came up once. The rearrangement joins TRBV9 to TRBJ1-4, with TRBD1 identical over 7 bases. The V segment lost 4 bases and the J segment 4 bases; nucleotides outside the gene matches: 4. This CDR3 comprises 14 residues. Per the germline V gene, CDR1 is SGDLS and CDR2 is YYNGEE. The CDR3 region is CASSLGQHNEKLFF. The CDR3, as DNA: TGTGCCAGCAGCTTGGGACAGCATAATGAAAAACTGTTTTTT.

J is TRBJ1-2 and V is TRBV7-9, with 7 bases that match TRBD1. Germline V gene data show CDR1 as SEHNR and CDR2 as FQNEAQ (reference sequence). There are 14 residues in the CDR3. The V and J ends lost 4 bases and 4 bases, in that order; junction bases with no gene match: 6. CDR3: CASSSTGLRYGYTF. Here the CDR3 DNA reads TGTGCCAGCAGCTCGACAGGGTTGCGCTATGGCTACACCTTC.

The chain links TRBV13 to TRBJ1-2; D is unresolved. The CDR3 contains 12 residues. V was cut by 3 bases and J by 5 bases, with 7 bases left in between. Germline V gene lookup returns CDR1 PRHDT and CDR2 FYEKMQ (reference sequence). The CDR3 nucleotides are TGTGCCAGCAGCTTCGCAGAATATGGCTACACCTTC. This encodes CASSFAEYGYTF.

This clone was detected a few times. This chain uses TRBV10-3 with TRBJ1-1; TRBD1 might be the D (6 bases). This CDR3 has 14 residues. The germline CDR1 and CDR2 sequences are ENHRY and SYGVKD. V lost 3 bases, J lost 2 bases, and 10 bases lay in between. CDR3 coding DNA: TGTGCCATCAGTGAAGGGGGATCCAACACTGAAGCTTTCTTT. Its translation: CAISEGGSNTEAFF.

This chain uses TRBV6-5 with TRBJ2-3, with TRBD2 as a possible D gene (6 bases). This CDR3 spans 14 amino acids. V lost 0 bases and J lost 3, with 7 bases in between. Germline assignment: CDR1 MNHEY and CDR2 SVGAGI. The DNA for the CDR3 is TGTGCCAGCAGTTACTCAGGGACTACAGATACGCAGTATTTT. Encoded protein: CASSYSGTTDTQYF.

This CDR3 reads CASGIERYSYEQYF. CDR3 in DNA: TGTGCCAGCGGTATTGAGAGGTACTCCTACGAGCAGTACTTC. The V and J genes are TRBV5-6 and TRBJ2-7; D remains ambiguous. Germline V gives CDR1 SGHDT, CDR2 YYEEEE. The CDR3 covers 14 residues. Trimming cost V 7 bases and J 0 bases, with 14 bases left between them.

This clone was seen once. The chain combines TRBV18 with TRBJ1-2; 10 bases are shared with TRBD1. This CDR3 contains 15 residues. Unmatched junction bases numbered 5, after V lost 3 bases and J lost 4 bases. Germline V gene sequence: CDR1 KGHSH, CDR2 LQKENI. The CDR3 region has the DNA TGTGCCAGCTCACCGCCGGGACAGGGGATCTATGGCTACACCTTC. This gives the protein CASSPPGQGIYGYTF.

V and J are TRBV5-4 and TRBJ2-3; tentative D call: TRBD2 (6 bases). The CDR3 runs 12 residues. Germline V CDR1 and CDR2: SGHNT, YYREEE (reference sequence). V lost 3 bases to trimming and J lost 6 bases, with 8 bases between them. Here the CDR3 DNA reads TGTGCCAGCAGCTGGGACTCTGATACGCAGTATTTT. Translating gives CASSWDSDTQYF.

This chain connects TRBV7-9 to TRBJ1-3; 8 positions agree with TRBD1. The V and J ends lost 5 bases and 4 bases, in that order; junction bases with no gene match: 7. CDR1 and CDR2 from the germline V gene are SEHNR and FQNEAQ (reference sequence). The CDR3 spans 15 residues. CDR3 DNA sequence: TGTGCCAGCAGCCTACAGGGGGGAAGCGGAAACACCATATATTTT. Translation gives CASSLQGGSGNTIYF.

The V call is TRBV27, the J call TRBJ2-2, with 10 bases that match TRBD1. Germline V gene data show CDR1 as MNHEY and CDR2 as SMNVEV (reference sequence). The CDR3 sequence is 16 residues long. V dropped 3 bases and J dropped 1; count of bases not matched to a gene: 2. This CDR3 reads CASSFWDRGNTGELFF. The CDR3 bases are TGTGCCAGCAGTTTTTGGGACAGGGGGAACACCGGGGAGCTGTTTTTT.

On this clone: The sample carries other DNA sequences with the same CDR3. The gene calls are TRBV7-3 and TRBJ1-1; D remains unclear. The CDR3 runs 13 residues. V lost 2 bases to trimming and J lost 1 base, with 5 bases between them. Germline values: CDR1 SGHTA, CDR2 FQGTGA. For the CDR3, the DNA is TGTGCCAGCAGCTTAGGGCAGAACACTGAAGCTTTCTTT. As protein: CASSLGQNTEAFF.

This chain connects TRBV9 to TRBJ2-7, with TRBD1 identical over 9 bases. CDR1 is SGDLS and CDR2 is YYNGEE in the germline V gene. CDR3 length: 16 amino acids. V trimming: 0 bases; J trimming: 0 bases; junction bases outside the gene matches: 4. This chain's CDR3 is CASSVDGDRASYEQYF. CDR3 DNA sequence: TGTGCCAGCAGCGTAGATGGGGACAGGGCCTCCTACGAGCAGTACTTC.